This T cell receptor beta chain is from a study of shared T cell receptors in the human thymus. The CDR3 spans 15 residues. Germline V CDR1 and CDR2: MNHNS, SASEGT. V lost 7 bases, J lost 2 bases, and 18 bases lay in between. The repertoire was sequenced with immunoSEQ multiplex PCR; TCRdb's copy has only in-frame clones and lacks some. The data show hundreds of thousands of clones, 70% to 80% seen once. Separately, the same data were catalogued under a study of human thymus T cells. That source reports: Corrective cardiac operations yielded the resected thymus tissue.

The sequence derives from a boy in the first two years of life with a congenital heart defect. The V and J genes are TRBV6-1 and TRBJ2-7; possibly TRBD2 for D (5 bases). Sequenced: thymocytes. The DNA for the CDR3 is TGTGCCAGCAAGGAGGTGGGAACAGTCACCTACGAGCAGTACTTC. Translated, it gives CASKEVGTVTYEQYF.